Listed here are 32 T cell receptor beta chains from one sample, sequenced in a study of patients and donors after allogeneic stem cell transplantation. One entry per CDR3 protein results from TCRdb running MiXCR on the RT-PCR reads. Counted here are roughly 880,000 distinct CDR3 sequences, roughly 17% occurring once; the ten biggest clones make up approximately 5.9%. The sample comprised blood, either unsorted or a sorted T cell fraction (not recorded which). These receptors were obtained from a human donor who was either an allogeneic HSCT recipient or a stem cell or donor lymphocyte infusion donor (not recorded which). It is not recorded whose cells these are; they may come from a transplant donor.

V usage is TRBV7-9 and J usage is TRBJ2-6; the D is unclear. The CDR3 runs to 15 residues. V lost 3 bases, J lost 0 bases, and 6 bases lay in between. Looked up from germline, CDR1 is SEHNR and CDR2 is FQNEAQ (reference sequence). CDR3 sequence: CASSFWDSGANVLTF. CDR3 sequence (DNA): TGTGCCAGCAGCTTCTGGGACTCTGGGGCCAACGTCCTGACTTTC.

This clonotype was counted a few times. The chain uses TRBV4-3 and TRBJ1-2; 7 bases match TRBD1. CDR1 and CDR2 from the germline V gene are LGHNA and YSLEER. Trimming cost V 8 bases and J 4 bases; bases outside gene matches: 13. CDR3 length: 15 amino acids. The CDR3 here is CASAPGTGATYGYTF. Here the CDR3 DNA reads TGCGCCAGCGCACCGGGAACAGGGGCGACCTATGGCTACACCTTC.

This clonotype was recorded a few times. In nucleotides, the CDR3 is TGTGCCAGCAGCTTACCCGGAATGTGGGGCTACACCTTC. Translated: CASSLPGMWGYTF. J is TRBJ1-2 and V is TRBV7-2; D is unresolved. V lost 2 bases and J 8 bases, leaving 12 bases between the germline ends. CDR1 and CDR2 from the germline V gene are SGHTA and FQGNSA. This CDR3 contains 13 residues.

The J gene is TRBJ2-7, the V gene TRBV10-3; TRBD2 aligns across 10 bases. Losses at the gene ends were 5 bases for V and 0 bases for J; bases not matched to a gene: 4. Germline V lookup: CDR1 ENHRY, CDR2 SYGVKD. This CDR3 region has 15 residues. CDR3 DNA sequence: TGTGCCATCAGTAGCCTAGCGGGGGCCTCCTACGAGCAGTACTTC. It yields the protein CAISSLAGASYEQYF.

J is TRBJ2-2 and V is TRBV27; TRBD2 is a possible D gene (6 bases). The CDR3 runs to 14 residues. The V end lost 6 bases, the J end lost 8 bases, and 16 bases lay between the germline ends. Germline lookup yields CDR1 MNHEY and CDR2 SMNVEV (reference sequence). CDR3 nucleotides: TGTGCCAGCAGGGGGGGATTACAGTTGGGGGAGCTGTTTTTT. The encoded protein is CASRGGLQLGELFF.

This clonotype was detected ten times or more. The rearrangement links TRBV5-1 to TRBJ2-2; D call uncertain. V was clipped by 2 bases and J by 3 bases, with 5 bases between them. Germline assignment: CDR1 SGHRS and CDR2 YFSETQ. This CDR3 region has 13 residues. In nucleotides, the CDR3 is TGCGCCAGCAGCTTAACAGACACCGGGGAGCTGTTTTTT. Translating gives CASSLTDTGELFF.

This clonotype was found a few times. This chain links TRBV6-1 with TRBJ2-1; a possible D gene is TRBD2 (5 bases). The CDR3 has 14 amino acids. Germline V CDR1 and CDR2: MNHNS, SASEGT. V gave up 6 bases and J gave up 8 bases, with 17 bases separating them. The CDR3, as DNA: TGTGCCAGCAGAACCCCGGGGTTCCAAGATGAGCAGTTCTTC. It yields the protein CASRTPGFQDEQFF.

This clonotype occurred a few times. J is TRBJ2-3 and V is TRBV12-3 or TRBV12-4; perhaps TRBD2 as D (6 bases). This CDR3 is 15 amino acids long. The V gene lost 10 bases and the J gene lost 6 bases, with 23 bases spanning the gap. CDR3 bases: TGTGCCACCCAAGTCGGGATCACCCGGGGGGATACGCAGTATTTT. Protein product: CATQVGITRGDTQYF.

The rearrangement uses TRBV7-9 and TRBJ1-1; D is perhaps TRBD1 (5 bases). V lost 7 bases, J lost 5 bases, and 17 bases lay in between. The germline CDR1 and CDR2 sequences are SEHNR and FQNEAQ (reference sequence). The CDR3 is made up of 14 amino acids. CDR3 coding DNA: TGTGCCAGCACCTGGGGGGGATTGGAAACTGAAGCTTTCTTT. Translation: CASTWGGLETEAFF.

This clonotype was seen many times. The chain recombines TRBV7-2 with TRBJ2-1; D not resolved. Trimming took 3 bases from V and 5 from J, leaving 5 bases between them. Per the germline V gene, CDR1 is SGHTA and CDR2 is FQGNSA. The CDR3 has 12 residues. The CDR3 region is CASSFQDNEQFF. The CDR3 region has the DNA TGTGCCAGCAGCTTCCAGGACAATGAGCAGTTCTTC. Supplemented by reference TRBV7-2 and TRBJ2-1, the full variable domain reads GAGVSQSPSNKVTEKGKDVELRCDPISGHTALYWYRQSLGQGLEFLIYFQGNSAPDKSGLPSDRFSAERTGGSVSTLTIQRTQQEDSAVYLCASSFQDNEQFFGPGTRLTVL.

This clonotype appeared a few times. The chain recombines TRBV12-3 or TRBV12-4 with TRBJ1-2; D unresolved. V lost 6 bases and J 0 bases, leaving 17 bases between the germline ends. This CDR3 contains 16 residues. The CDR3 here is CASRAKPSSANYGYTF. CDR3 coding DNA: TGTGCCAGCAGGGCGAAACCGTCCTCAGCTAACTATGGCTACACCTTC.

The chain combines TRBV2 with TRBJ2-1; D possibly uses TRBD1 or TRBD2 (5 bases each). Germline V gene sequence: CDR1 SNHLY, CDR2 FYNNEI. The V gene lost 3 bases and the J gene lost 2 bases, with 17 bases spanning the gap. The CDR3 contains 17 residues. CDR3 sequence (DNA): TGTGCCAGCAGTGAGACGTTGACGGGGCGACCCTACAATGAGCAGTTCTTC. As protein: CASSETLTGRPYNEQFF.

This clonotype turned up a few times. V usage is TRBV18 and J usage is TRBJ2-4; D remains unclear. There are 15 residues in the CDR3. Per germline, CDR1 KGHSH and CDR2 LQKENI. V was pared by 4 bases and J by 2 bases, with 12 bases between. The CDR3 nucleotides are TGTGCCAGCTCACGGGCTATAGAGTCCAAAAACATTCAGTACTTC. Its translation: CASSRAIESKNIQYF.

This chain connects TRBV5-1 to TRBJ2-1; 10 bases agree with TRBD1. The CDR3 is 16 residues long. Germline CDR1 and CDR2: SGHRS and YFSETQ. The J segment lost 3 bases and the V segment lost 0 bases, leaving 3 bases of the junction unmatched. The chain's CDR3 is CASSLGTGGNYNEQFF. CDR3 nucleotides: TGCGCCAGCAGCTTGGGGACAGGGGGGAACTACAATGAGCAGTTCTTC.

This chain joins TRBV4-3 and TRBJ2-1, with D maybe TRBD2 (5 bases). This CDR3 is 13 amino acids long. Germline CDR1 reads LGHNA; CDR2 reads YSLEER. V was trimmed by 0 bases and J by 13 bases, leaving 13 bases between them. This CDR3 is CASSQDIRDVQFF. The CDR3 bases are TGCGCCAGCAGCCAAGACATTCGGGATGTACAGTTCTTC.

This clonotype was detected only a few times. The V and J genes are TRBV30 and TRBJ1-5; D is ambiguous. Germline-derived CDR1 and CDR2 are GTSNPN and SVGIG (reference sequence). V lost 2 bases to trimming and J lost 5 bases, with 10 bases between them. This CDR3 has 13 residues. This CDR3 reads CAWSTDNYQPQHF. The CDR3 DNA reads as TGTGCCTGGAGTACGGATAACTATCAGCCCCAGCATTTT.

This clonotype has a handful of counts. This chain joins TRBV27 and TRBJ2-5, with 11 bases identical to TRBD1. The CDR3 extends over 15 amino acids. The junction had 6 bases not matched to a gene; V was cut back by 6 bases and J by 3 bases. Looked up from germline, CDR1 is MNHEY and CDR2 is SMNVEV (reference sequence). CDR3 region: CASSLGDRGKETQYF. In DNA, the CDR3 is TGTGCCAGCAGCCTAGGGGACAGGGGGAAAGAGACCCAGTACTTC.

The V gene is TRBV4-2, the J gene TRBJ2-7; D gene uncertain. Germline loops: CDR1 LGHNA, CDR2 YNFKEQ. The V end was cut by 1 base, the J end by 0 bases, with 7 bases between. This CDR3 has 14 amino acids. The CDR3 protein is CASSQAEFSYEQYF. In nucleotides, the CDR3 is TGTGCCAGCAGCCAAGCCGAATTCTCCTACGAGCAGTACTTC.

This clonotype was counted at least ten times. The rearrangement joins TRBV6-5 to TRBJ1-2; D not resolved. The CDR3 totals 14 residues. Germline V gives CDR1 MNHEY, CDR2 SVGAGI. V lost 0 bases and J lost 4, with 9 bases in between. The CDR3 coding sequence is TGTGCCAGCAGTTACTCGAACACCCTCTATGGCTACACCTTC. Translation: CASSYSNTLYGYTF.

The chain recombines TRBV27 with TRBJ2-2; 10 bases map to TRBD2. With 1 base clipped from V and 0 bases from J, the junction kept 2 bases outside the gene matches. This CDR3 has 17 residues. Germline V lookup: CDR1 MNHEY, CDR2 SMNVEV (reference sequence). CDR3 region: CASSLLSGGANTGELFF. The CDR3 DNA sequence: TGTGCCAGCAGTTTATTGAGCGGGGGGGCGAACACCGGGGAGCTGTTTTTT.

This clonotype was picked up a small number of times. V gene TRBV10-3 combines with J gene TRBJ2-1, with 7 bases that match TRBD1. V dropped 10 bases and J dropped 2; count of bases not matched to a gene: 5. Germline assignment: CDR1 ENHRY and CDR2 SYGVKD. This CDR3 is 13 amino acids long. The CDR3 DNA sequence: TGTGCCACAAAGACAGGGACCTACAATGAGCAGTTCTTC. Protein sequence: CATKTGTYNEQFF.

The CDR3 sequence is CASSEEGAVSKTQYF. DNA for the CDR3: TGTGCCAGCAGTGAAGAGGGGGCGGTCTCGAAGACCCAGTACTTC. The rearrangement uses TRBV2 and TRBJ2-5; 7 bases are a match to TRBD1. This CDR3 comprises 15 residues. Per the germline V gene, CDR1 is SNHLY and CDR2 is FYNNEI. V shed 1 base, J shed 6 bases, and the junction held 8 bases outside the gene matches. Full variable domain (rest looked up from reference TRBV2 and TRBJ2-5): EPEVTQTPSHQVTQMGQEVILRCVPISNHLYFYWYRQILGQKVEFLVSFYNNEISEKSEIFDDQFSVERPDGSNFTLKIRSTKLEDSAMYFCASSEEGAVSKTQYFGPGTRLLVL.

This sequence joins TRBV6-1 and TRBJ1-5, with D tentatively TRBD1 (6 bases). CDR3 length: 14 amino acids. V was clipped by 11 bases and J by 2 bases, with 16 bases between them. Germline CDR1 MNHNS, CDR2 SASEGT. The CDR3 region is CAGGRGTGNQPQHF. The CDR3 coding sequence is TGTGCCGGAGGGAGGGGGACGGGCAATCAGCCCCAGCATTTT.

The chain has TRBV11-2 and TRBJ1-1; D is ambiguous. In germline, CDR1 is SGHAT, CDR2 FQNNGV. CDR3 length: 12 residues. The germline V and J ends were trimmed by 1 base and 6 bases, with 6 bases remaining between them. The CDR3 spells CASSLVFAEAFF. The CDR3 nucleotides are TGTGCCAGCAGCTTAGTTTTTGCTGAAGCTTTCTTT.

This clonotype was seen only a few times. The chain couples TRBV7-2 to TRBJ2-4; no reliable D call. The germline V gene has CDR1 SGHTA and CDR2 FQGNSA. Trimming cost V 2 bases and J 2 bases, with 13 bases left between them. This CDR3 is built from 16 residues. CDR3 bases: TGTGCCAGCAGCTTATTGGGAAGAGCTTCCAAAAACATTCAGTACTTC. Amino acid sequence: CASSLLGRASKNIQYF.

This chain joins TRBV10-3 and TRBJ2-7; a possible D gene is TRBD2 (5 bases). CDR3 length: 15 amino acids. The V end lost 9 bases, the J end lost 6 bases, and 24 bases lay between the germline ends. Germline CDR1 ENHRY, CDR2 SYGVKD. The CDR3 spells CAMQEAPRSRIEQYF. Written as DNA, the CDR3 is TGTGCCATGCAGGAGGCCCCCCGGTCCCGAATCGAGCAGTACTTC.

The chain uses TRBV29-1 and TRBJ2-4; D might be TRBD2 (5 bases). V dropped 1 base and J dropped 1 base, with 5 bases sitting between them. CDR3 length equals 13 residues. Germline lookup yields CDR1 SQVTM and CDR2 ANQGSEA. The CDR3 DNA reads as TGCAGCGTTGAAGGCGGGGCCAAAAACATTCAGTACTTC. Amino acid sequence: CSVEGGAKNIQYF.

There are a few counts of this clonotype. The CDR3 DNA reads TGTGCCAGCAGTACCCTAGCGGGGGGCGAAGAGACCCAGTACTTC. It codes for CASSTLAGGEETQYF. J is TRBJ2-5 and V is TRBV27; TRBD2 aligns across 11 bases. Trimming at V came to 5 bases and at J to 3 bases, leaving 5 bases not matched to a gene. Germline CDR1 and CDR2: MNHEY and SMNVEV (reference sequence). The CDR3 has 15 residues.

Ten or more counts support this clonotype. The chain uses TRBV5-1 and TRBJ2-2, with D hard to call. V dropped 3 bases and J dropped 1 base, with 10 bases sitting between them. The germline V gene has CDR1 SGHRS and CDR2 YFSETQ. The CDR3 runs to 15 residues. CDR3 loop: CASSWADKNTGELFF. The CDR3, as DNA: TGCGCCAGCAGCTGGGCTGATAAGAACACCGGGGAGCTGTTTTTT.

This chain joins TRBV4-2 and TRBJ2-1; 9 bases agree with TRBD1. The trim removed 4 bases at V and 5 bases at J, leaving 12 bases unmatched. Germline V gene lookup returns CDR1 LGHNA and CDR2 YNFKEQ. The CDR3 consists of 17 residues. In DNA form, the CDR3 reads TGTGCCAGCAGCCGCCGATCTCGGGACAGGGAGGACAATGAGCAGTTCTTC. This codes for CASSRRSRDREDNEQFF.

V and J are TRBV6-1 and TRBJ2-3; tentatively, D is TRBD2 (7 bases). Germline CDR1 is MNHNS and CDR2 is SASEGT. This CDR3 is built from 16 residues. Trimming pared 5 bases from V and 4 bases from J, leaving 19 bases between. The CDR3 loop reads CASSSFGGGVSDTQYF. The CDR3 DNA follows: TGTGCCAGCAGTAGTTTCGGCGGGGGCGTTTCAGATACGCAGTATTTT.

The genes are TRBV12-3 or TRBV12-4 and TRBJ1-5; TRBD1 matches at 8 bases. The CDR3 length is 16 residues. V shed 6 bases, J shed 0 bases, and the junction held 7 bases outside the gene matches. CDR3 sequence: CASSRTGLGSNQPQHF. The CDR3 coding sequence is TGTGCCAGCAGCCGGACAGGGTTGGGTAGCAATCAGCCCCAGCATTTT.